The source of this TCR beta chain is a study of T cells in Graves' hyperthyroidism and ophthalmopathy. Study context: Peripheral blood samples were taken at initial diagnosis, prior to any treatment.

Newly diagnosed patients aged 18 to 65 had hyperthyroidism of under 2 months' duration. TCR beta CDR3 regions were amplified from RNA transcripts. Primed by the HTBI set, a first-round RT-PCR was run on the TCR CDR3. One entry per CDR3 protein, called by TCRdb with MiXCR from the multiplex PCR reads. The sample lists about 400,000 distinct CDR3 sequences; roughly 25% were seen once. Study-level points and caveats: The blood repertoire included most of the expanded thyroid clonotypes above 0.001. Ophthalmopathy got predicted by the model a median about six months before its onset.

The CDR3 covers 14 residues. Germline V CDR1 and CDR2: MDHEN, SYDVKM. Deletions cut 6 bases from V and 7 bases from J, with 18 bases between. Comment on this clonotype: Antigen: not known.

The J gene is TRBJ2-5, the V gene TRBV28, with D perhaps assigned TRBD1 or TRBD2 (5 bases each). Sequencing was carried out using blood. The receptor was isolated from a man aged 45-65 years with Graves' hyperthyroidism. This CDR3 reads CASSSTGGYGTQYF. In DNA form, the CDR3 reads TGTGCCAGCAGCAGTACTGGGGGTTACGGGACCCAGTACTTC.